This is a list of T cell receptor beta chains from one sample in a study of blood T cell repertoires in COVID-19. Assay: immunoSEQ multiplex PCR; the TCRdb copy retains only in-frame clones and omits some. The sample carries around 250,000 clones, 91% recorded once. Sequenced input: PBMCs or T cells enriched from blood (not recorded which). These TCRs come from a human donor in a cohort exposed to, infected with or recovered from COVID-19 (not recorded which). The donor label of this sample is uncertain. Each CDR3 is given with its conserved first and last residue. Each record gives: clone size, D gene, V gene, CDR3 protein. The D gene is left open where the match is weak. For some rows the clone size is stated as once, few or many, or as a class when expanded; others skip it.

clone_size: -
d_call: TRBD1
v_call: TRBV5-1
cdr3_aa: CASSLGTGEYGYTF

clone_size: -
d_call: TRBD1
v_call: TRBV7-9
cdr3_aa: CASSRDRANSPLHF

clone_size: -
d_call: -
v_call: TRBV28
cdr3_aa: CASTSDSLARNQPQHF

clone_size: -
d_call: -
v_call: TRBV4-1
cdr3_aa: CASSQGEEKLFF

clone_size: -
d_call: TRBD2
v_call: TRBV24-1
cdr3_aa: CATSDLGAGAYNEQFF

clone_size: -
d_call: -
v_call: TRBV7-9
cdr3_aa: CASSSNRELASPLHF

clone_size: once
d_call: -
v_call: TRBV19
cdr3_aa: CASNDRRTEAFF

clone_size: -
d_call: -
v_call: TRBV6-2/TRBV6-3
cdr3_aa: CASSTPPQAKLFF

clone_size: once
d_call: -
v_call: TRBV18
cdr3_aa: CASSPRSTGDYNEKLFF

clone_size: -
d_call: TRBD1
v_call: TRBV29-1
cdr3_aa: CSVAQGAPYEQYF

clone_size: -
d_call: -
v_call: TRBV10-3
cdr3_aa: CAFLGGDSGNTIYF

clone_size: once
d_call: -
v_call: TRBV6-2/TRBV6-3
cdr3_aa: CASSLGTSGYTF

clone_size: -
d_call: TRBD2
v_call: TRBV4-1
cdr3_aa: CASSPTASGGEDTQYF

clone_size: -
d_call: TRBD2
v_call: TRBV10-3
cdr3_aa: CAIKPGRGDYNEQFF

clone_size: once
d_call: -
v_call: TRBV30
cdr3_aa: CAWSGGWNTEAFF

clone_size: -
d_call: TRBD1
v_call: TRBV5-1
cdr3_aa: CASSPPGQGTYNEQFF

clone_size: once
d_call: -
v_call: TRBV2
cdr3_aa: CASSETGINTGELFF

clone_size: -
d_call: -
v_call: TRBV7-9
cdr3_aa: CASSSGPGTNEKLFF

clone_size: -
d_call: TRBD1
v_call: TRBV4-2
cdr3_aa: CASSQDFATGTSPLHF

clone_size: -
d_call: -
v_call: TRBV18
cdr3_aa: CASSPPGSSGNTIYF

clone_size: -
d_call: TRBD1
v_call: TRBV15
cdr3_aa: CATGGTANSGNTIYF

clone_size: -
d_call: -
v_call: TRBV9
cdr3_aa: CASSVDASIADTQYF

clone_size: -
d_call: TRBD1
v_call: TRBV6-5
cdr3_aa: CASRRTGVEDGYTF

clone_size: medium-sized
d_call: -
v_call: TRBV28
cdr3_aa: CASSFQNMNTEAFF

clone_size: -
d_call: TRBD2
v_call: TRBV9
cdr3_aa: CASSVGTSGARGEQYF

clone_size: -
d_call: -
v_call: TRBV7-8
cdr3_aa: CASSKTETYGYTF

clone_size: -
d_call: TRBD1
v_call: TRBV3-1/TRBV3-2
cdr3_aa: CASSYAGTGADYGYTF

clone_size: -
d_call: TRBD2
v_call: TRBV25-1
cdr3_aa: CASATSGGAVDTQYF

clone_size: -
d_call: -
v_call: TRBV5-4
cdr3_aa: CASSLVGLGGTEAFF

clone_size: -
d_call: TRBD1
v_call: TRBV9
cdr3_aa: CASSVGQGATEAFF

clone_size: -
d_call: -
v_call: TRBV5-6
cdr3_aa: CASSPGEHYGYTF

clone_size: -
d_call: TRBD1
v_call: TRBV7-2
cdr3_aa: CASRTGEPYEQYF

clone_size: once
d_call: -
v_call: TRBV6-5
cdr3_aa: CASRTRERGTEAFF

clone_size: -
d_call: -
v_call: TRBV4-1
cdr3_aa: CASSRFDREDRETQYF

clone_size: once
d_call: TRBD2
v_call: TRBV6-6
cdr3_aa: CASSRPGTSGGAHRQFF

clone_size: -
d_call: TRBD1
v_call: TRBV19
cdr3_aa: CASSIWGQGDTEAFF

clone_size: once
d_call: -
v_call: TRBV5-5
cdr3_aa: CASSLGPWERAFF

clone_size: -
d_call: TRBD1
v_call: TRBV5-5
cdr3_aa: CASSWRGGADEQFF

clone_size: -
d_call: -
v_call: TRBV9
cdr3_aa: CASSVVDFSSPLHF

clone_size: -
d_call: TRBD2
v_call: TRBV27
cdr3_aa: CASSLSGTSIWSTGANVLTF

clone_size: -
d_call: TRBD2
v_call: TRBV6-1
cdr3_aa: CATCESGGATDTQYF